This record concerns one T cell receptor (beta chain) sequence. The sample comes from a study of blood T cell repertoires in COVID-19. Across the study: There were acute and convalescent COVID-19 samples, and they came from the United States, Italy and Spain. The cDNA or gDNA used as material had been derived from T cells, B-cell-depleted T cells, or PBMCs.

The CDR3 is 19 amino acids. Germline trimming cut 0 bases from V and 9 bases from J; bases unmatched to any gene: 20. In the authors' methods: Reference gene primer amplification gave estimated nucleated cell counts. Using immunoSEQ multiplex PCR, the repertoire was profiled, and TCRdb retains in-frame clones only, with some absent. The V and J calls and the clone size are those of that table, but D and trimming were determined from the DNA. Here the sample spans 52,000 or so clones, more than 85% being singletons. The receptor was isolated from a man aged 50-60 years with acute or convalescent COVID-19. The sequenced sample consisted of peripheral blood. The chain carries TRBV6-7 and TRBJ1-5, with 7 bases lining up with TRBD1. TRBV6-7 is reported as an ORF; its role is uncertain. The CDR3 DNA reads as TGTGCCAGCAGTTACTCGGCGCTCGGGACAGTCGTCCCAAGGAGGCCCCAGCATTTT. Translation gives CASSYSALGTVVPRRPQHF.